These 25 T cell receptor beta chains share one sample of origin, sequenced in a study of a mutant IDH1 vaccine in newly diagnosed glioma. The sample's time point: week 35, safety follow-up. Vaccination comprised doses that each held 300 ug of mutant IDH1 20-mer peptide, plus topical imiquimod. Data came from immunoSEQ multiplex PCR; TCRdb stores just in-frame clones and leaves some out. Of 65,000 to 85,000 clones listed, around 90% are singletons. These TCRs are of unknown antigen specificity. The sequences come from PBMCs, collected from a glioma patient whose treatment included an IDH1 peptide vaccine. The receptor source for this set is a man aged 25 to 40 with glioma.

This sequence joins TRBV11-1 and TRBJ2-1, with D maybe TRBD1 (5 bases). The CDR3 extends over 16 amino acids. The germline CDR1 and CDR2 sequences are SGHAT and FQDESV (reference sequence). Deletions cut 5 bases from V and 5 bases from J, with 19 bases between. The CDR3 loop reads CASSLQARGIHNEQFF. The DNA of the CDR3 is TGTGCCAGCAGCCTACAGGCACGTGGCATCCACAATGAGCAGTTCTTC.

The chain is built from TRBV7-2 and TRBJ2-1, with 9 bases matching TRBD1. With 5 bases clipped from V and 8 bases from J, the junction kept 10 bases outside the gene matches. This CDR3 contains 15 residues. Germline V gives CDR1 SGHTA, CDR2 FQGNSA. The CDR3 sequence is CASSPWTGVTYEQFF. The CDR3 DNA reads TGTGCCAGCAGCCCATGGACAGGGGTTACGTATGAGCAGTTCTTC.

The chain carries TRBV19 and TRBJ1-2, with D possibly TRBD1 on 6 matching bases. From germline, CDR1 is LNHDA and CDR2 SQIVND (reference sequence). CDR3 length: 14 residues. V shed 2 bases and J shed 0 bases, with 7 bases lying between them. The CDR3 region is CASSITGPNYGYTF. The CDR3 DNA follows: TGTGCCAGTAGTATAACAGGGCCTAACTATGGCTACACCTTC.

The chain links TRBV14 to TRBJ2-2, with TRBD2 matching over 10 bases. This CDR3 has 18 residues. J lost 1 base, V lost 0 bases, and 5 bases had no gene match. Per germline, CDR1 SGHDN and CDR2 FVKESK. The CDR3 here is CASSQDQGLAVNTGELFF. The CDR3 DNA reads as TGTGCCAGCAGCCAAGATCAAGGACTAGCGGTGAACACCGGGGAGCTGTTTTTT.

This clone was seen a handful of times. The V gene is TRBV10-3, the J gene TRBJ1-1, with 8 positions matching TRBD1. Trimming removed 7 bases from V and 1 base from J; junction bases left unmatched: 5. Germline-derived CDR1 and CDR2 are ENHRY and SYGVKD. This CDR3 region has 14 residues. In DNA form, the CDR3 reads TGTGCCATCACTGCGGGACAGGCGAACACTGAAGCTTTCTTT. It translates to CAITAGQANTEAFF.

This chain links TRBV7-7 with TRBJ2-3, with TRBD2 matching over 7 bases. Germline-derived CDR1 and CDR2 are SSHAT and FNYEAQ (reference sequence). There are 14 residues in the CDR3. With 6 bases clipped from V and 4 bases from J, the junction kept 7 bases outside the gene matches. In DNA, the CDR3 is TGTGCCAGCAGTCGGACTGGGGGGGCAGATACGCAGTATTTT. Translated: CASSRTGGADTQYF.

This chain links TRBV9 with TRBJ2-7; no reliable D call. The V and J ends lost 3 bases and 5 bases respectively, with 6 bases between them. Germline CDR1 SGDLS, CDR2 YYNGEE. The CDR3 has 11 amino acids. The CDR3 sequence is CASSASDEQYF. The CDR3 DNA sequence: TGTGCCAGCAGCGCGAGTGACGAGCAGTACTTC.

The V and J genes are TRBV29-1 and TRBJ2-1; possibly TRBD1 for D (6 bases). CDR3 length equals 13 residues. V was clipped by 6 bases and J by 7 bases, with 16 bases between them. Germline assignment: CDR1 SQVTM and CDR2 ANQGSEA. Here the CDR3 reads CSVIQGPANEQFF. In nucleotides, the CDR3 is TGCAGCGTGATACAGGGTCCAGCGAATGAGCAGTTCTTC.

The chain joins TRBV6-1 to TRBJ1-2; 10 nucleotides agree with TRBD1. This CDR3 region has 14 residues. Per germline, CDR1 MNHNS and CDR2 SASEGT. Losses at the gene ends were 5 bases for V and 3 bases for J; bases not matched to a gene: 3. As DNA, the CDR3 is TGTGCCAGCAGTCGGGACAGGGGAGACTATGGCTACACCTTC. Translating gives CASSRDRGDYGYTF.

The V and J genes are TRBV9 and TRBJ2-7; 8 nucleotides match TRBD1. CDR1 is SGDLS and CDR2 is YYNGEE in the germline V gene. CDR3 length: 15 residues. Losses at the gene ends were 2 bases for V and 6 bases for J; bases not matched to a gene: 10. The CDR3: CASSVSGTGDFEQYF. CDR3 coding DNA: TGTGCCAGCAGCGTTTCCGGGACAGGAGACTTCGAGCAGTACTTC. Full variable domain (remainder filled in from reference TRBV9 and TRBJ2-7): DSGVTQTPKHLITATGQRVTLRCSPRSGDLSVYWYQQSLDQGLQFLIQYYNGEERAKGNILERFSAQQFPDLHSELNLSSLELGDSALYFCASSVSGTGDFEQYFGPGTRLTVT.

The CDR3 sequence: CASSTRRDRVNQPQHF. The CDR3 region has the DNA TGTGCCAGTAGTACTCGCCGGGACAGGGTCAATCAGCCCCAGCATTTT. The chain joins TRBV19 to TRBJ1-5; 9 bases agree with TRBD1. Per the germline V gene, CDR1 is LNHDA and CDR2 is SQIVND (reference sequence). Germline trimming cut 4 bases from V and 3 bases from J; bases unmatched to any gene: 7. This CDR3 region has 16 residues. The entire variable domain, with the rest obtained from reference TRBV19 and TRBJ1-5, is as follows: DGGITQSPKYLFRKEGQNVTLSCEQNLNHDAMYWYRQDPGQGLRLIYYSQIVNDFQKGDIAEGYSVSREKKESFPLTVTSAQKNPTAFYLCASSTRRDRVNQPQHFGDGTRLSIL.

CDR3 DNA sequence: TGTGCCAGCAGTCCCGGGACCGTGAACACCGGGGAGCTGTTTTTT. Translation: CASSPGTVNTGELFF. The chain joins TRBV28 to TRBJ2-2; either TRBD1 or TRBD2 may supply D (5 bases each). Germline CDR1 and CDR2: MDHEN and SYDVKM. Trimming pared 5 bases from V and 1 base from J, leaving 11 bases between. The CDR3 totals 15 residues.

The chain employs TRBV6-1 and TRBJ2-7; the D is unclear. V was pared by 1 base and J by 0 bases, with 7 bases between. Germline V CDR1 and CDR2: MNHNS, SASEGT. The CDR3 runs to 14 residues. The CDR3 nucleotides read TGTGCCAGCAGTGAAGGTTCAGACTCCTACGAGCAGTACTTC. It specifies CASSEGSDSYEQYF.

The CDR3 DNA follows: TGTGCCAGCAGCTTGGGCCTTAATGAGCAGTTCTTC. It translates to CASSLGLNEQFF. This chain joins TRBV5-6 and TRBJ2-1, with D unclear. This CDR3 region has 12 residues. Trimming left V 0 bases short and J 7 bases short, with 5 bases between. Germline lookup yields CDR1 SGHDT and CDR2 YYEEEE.

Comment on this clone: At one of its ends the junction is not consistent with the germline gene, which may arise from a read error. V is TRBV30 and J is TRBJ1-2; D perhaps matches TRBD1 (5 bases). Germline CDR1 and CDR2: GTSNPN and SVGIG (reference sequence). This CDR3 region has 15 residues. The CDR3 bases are TGTGCCCGGAGTGTACGGGGGACCGCTAACTATGGCTACACCTTC. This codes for CARSVRGTANYGYTF.

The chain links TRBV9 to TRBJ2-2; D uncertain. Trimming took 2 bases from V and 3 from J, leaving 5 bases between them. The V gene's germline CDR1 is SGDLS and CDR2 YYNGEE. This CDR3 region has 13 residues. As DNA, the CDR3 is TGTGCCAGCAGCGTGGCGGACACCGGGGAGCTGTTTTTT. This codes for CASSVADTGELFF. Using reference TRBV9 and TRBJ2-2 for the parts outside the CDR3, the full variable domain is DSGVTQTPKHLITATGQRVTLRCSPRSGDLSVYWYQQSLDQGLQFLIQYYNGEERAKGNILERFSAQQFPDLHSELNLSSLELGDSALYFCASSVADTGELFFGEGSRLTVL.

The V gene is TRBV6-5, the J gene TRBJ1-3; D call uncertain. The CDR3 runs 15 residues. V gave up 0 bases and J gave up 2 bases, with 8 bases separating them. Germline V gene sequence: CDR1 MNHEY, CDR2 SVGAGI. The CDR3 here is CASSYSSLAGNTIYF. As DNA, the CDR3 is TGTGCCAGCAGTTACTCGAGCTTGGCTGGAAACACCATATATTTT.

In nucleotides, the CDR3 is TGTGCCACCAGCAGAGAGGTTCGGAAGAGCACCGGGGAGCTGTTTTTT. Translated, it gives CATSREVRKSTGELFF. The chain recombines TRBV15 with TRBJ2-2; D gene unclear. V dropped 0 bases and J dropped 4 bases, with 12 bases sitting between them. Germline V gene lookup returns CDR1 LNHNV and CDR2 YYDKDF (reference sequence). The CDR3 sequence is 16 residues long.

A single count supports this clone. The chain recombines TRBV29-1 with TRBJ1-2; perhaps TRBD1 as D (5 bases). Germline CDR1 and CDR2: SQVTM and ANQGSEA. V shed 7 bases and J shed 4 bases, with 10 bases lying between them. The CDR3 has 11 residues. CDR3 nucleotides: TGCAGCGGCGGGGGGAGCTATGGCTACACCTTC. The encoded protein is CSGGGSYGYTF.

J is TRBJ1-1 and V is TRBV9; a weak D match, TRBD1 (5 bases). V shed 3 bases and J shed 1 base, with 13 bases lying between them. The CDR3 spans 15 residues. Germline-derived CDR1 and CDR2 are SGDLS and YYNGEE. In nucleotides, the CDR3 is TGTGCCAGCAGCGCCCACCCCACAGGGAACACTGAAGCTTTCTTT. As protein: CASSAHPTGNTEAFF.

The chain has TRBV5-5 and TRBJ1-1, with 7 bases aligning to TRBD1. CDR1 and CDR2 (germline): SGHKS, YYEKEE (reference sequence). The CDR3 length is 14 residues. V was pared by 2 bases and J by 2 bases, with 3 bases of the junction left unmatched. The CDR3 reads CASSFDRVNTEAFF. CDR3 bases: TGTGCCAGCAGCTTCGACAGGGTCAACACTGAAGCTTTCTTT.

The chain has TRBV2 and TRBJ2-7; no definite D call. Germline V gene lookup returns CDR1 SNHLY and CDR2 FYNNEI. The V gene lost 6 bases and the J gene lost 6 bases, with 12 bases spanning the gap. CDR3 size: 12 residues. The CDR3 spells CASSELTSEQYF. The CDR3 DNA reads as TGTGCCAGCAGCGAACTAACCTCCGAGCAGTACTTC.

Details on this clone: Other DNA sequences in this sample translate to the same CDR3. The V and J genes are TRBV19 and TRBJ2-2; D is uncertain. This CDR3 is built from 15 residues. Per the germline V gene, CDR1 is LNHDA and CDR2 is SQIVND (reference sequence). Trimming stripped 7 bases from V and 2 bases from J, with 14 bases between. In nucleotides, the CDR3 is TGTGCCAGTACCCTAAGGTCCCAAAACACCGGGGAGCTGTTTTTT. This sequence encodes CASTLRSQNTGELFF.

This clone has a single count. The CDR3 is CAWGTTGKTQYF. The CDR3, as DNA: TGTGCCTGGGGTACTACAGGGAAGACCCAGTACTTC. J is TRBJ2-5 and V is TRBV30; tentatively, D is TRBD1 (6 bases). The CDR3 sequence is 12 residues long. CDR1 and CDR2 (germline): GTSNPN, SVGIG (reference sequence). The germline V and J ends were trimmed by 5 bases and 6 bases, with 13 bases remaining between them.

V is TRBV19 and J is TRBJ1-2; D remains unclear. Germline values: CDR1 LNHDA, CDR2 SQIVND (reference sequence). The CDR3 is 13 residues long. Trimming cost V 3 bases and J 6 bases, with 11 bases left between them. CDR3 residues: CASSMGFTDGYTF. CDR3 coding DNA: TGTGCCAGTAGTATGGGCTTCACGGATGGCTACACCTTC.